A single sample is the source of the 15 T cell receptor beta chains below, sequenced in a study of blood T cell repertoires in COVID-19. TCRdb's table, derived via immunoSEQ multiplex PCR, lists solely in-frame clones and lacks some. The sample carries about 98,000 clones, roughly four fifths recorded once. Material: peripheral blood. Every receptor here comes from a middle-aged man with active or convalescent COVID-19.

The chain is built from TRBV30 and TRBJ2-3, with D unresolved. Trimming removed 3 bases at V and 2 bases at J, with 6 bases between. Germline CDR1 is GTSNPN and CDR2 is SVGIG (reference sequence). The CDR3 is made up of 12 amino acids. This CDR3 reads CAWSDNTDTQYF. CDR3 nucleotides: TGTGCCTGGAGCGACAACACAGATACGCAGTATTTT.

The V call is TRBV6-2 or TRBV6-3, the J call TRBJ2-7; 8 nucleotides align to TRBD1. The CDR3 spans 17 residues. Germline V CDR1 and CDR2: MNHEY, SVGEGT. V lost 6 bases to trimming and J lost 6 bases; unmatched junction nucleotides: 19. In DNA form, the CDR3 reads TGTGCCAGCAGCCCTAGCCTCCGGACAGGGCAGAAGGGCGAGCAGTACTTC. Translated: CASSPSLRTGQKGEQYF.

The chain links TRBV5-4 to TRBJ1-1, with D perhaps matching TRBD1 (6 bases). Trimming pared 0 bases from V and 0 bases from J, leaving 9 bases between. The germline V gene encodes CDR1 SGHNT and CDR2 YYREEE (reference sequence). The CDR3 consists of 15 residues. CDR3 in DNA: TGTGCCAGCAGCTTGGCCGGGACATTGAACACTGAAGCTTTCTTT. Its translation is CASSLAGTLNTEAFF.

Only a few counts were recorded for this clone. The chain carries TRBV3-1 (or the pseudogene TRBV3-2) and TRBJ1-2, with D perhaps matching TRBD1 (6 bases). The CDR3 has 17 amino acids. With 5 bases removed from V and 3 bases from J, the gap between germline ends came to 22 bases. Germline values: CDR1 LGHDT, CDR2 YNNKEL (reference sequence). The CDR3 region is CASSARREGQLYYGYTF. In DNA form, the CDR3 reads TGTGCCAGCAGCGCCCGCCGAGAAGGACAGCTGTACTATGGCTACACCTTC.

The chain employs TRBV10-3 and TRBJ2-3; unclear D gene. Looked up from germline, CDR1 is ENHRY and CDR2 is SYGVKD. The CDR3 is made up of 12 amino acids. The V and J ends lost 3 bases and 6 bases respectively, with 7 bases between them. The CDR3 region is CAISDLRDTQYF. DNA for the CDR3: TGTGCCATCAGTGACCTCCGGGATACGCAGTATTTT.

The chain carries TRBV10-1 and TRBJ2-1; D remains ambiguous. Germline V CDR1 and CDR2: WNHNN, SYGVQD (reference sequence). V was clipped by 10 bases and J by 1 base, with 11 bases between them. The CDR3 length is 13 residues. This chain's CDR3 is CAKYSFSYNEQFF. Written as DNA, the CDR3 is TGCGCCAAATATAGCTTTTCCTACAATGAGCAGTTCTTC.

V and J are TRBV4-3 and TRBJ1-2; perhaps TRBD1 as D (5 bases). Trimming left V 2 bases short and J 1 base short, with 8 bases between. The CDR3 is made up of 14 amino acids. The V gene's germline CDR1 is LGHNA and CDR2 YSLEER. The CDR3 DNA sequence: TGCGCCAGCAGCCAACTCCAGGGTAACTATGGCTACACCTTC. Amino acids: CASSQLQGNYGYTF.

V is TRBV7-9 and J is TRBJ2-7; 7 nucleotides line up with TRBD1. Trimming took 7 bases from V and 2 from J; bases not matched to a gene: 11. The germline V gene has CDR1 SEHNR and CDR2 FQNEAQ (reference sequence). The CDR3 runs to 15 residues. CDR3: CASTTPGTVTYEQYF. In DNA form, the CDR3 reads TGTGCCAGCACCACGCCCGGGACAGTCACCTACGAGCAGTACTTC.

The V gene is TRBV6-4, the J gene TRBJ2-7; the D gene is possibly TRBD2 (5 bases). CDR1 is MRHNA and CDR2 is SNTAGT in the germline V gene. The CDR3 length is 18 residues. V was pared by 0 bases and J by 5 bases, with 23 bases between. The CDR3 sequence: CASSDSAGPQKVRNEQYF. The CDR3 bases are TGTGCCAGCAGTGACTCCGCGGGTCCCCAGAAAGTACGAAACGAGCAGTACTTC.

This sequence joins TRBV5-4 and TRBJ2-1; perhaps TRBD2 as D (7 bases). Per the germline V gene, CDR1 is SGHNT and CDR2 is YYREEE (reference sequence). The CDR3 is 15 residues long. V was pared by 1 base and J by 5 bases, with 13 bases between. The CDR3 DNA reads TGTGCCAGCAGCTTGAAAATAGGGGGGGACAATGAGCAGTTCTTC. Its protein product is CASSLKIGGDNEQFF.

This chain links TRBV6-1 with TRBJ2-1, with 12 positions matching TRBD2. Germline V gene data show CDR1 as MNHNS and CDR2 as SASEGT. The V segment lost 1 base and the J segment 8 bases; nucleotides outside the gene matches: 3. The length of the CDR3 is 15 residues. The CDR3 DNA reads TGTGCCAGCAGTGAAGGGACTAGCGGGGTCTATGAGCAGTTCTTC. It translates to CASSEGTSGVYEQFF.

The chain employs TRBV3-1 (or the pseudogene TRBV3-2) and TRBJ1-2, with D tentatively TRBD1 (6 bases). The CDR3 contains 14 residues. Trimming removed 4 bases at V and 3 bases at J, with 12 bases between. Germline V gene data show CDR1 as LGHDT and CDR2 as YNNKEL (reference sequence). CDR3: CASSRTGTDYGYTF. CDR3 DNA sequence: TGTGCCAGCAGCCGCACAGGGACCGACTATGGCTACACCTTC.

DNA of the CDR3: TGTGCCTGGAGTGGCCAGATATATGGCTACACCTTC. Translating it yields CAWSGQIYGYTF. The gene calls are TRBV30 and TRBJ1-2, with D unclear. The CDR3 is 12 residues long. From germline, CDR1 is GTSNPN and CDR2 SVGIG (reference sequence). Deletions cut 1 base from V and 5 bases from J, with 8 bases between.

The chain couples TRBV3-1 (or the pseudogene TRBV3-2) to TRBJ1-1; 9 bases agree with TRBD1. The CDR3 has 14 residues. Germline V gene data show CDR1 as LGHDT and CDR2 as YNNKEL (reference sequence). Trimming cost V 2 bases and J 5 bases; bases outside gene matches: 3. The DNA for the CDR3 is TGTGCCAGCAGCCAAAGAGACAGGGGGACTGAAGCTTTCTTT. Translated: CASSQRDRGTEAFF.

This clone was recorded a few times. The chain has TRBV5-6 and TRBJ1-4, with 7 bases matching TRBD1. Germline V lookup: CDR1 SGHDT, CDR2 YYEEEE. The CDR3 runs to 16 residues. V was pared by 2 bases and J by 5 bases, with 9 bases of the junction left unmatched. CDR3 sequence (DNA): TGTGCCAGCAGCTTTCCTCAGGGGGTGAAGAATGAAAAACTGTTTTTT. Its translation is CASSFPQGVKNEKLFF.